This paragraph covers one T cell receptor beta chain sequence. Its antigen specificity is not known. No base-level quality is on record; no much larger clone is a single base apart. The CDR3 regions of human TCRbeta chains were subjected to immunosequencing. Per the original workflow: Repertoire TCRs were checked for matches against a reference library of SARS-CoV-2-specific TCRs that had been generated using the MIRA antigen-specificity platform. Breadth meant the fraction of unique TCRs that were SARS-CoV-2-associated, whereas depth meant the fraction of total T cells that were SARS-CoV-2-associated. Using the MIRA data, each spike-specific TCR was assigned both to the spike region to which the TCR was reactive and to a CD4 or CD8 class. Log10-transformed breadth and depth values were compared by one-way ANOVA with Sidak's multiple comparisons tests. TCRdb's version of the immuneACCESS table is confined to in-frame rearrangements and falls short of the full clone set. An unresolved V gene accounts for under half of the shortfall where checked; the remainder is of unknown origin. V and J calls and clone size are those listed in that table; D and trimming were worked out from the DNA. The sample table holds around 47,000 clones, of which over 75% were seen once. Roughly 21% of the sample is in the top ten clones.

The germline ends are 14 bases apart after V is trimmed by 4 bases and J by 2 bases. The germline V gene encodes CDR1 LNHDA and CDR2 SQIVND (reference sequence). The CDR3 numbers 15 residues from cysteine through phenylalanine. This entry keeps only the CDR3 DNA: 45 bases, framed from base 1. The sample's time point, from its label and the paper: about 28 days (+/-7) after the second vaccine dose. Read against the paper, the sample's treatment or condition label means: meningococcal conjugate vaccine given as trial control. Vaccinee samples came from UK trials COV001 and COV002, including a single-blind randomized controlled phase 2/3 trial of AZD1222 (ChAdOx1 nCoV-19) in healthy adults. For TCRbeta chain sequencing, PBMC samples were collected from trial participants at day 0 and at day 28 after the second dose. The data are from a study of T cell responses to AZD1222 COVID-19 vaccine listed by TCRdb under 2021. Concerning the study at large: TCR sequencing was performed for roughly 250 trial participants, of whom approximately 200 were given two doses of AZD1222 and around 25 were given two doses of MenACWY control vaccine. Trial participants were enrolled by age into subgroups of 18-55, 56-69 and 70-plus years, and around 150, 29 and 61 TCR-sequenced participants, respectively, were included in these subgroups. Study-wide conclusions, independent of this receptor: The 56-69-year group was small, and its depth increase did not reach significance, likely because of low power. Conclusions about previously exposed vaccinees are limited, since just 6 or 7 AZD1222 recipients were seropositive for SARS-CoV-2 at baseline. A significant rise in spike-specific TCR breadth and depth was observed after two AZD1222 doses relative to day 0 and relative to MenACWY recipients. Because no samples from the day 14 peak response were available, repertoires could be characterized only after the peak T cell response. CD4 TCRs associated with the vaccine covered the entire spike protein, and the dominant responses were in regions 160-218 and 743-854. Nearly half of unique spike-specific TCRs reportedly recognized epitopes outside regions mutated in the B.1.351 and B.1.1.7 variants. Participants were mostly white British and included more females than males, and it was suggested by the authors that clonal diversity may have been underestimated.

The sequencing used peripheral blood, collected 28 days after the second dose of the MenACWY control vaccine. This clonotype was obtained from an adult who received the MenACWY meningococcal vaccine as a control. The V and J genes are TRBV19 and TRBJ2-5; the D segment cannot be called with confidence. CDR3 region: CASSNRGSLQETQYF. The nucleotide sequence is TGTGCCAGTAGTAATCGAGGCAGCTTACAAGAGACCCAGTACTTC.